Here is one T cell receptor beta chain with its context. This clonotype was observed at least ten times. The antigen it binds to is not known. The sample holds no much larger clone one base away, and base qualities are not on file. The sample comes from a study of T-cell reconstitution after alpha-beta-depleted transplantation in children (dated by TCRdb to 2016 to 2017). Background on the whole study: Using TCR repertoire profiling, the study followed T-cell immune reconstitution in a quantitative way in children after TCRalphabeta/CD19-depleted allogeneic hematopoietic cell transplantation.

Library construction relied on PCR. The listed sequencing device is Illumina HiSeq 2500. TCR library preparation used molecular barcoding, with unique molecular identifiers applied to normalize quantification of the TCRbeta repertoire. TCRdb cleaned the public reads at Q25 with fastp, built clones with MiXCR and kept in-frame beta chains. Identical CDR3 protein sequences are pooled into one entry, listed with their most common genes and DNA. For this sample the table gives fewer than 120,000 distinct CDR3 sequences, of which 10% to 13% were detected only once. Approximately 8% of the sample lies in the top ten. For this chain, trimming is 2 bases at the V end and 6 bases at the J end, and the number of junction bases without a gene match is 5. Spanning cysteine to phenylalanine, the CDR3 consists of 15 amino acids. The entry retains the CDR3 DNA only, 45 bases that are in frame from base 1. From a lookup of the germline V gene, CDR1 and CDR2 are MNHEY and SVGAGI.

This receptor was obtained from a human donor who donated a stem cell graft to a child with acute lymphoblastic leukemia. The chain links TRBV6-5 with TRBJ2-2, with 8 bases aligning to TRBD1. The sequenced sample was PBMCs from the stem cell graft donor, obtained from the stem cell graft. This receptor has the CDR3 CASSYVNRGSGELFF. Read as DNA, the sequence is TGTGCCAGCAGTTACGTAAACAGGGGGTCCGGGGAGCTGTTTTTT.